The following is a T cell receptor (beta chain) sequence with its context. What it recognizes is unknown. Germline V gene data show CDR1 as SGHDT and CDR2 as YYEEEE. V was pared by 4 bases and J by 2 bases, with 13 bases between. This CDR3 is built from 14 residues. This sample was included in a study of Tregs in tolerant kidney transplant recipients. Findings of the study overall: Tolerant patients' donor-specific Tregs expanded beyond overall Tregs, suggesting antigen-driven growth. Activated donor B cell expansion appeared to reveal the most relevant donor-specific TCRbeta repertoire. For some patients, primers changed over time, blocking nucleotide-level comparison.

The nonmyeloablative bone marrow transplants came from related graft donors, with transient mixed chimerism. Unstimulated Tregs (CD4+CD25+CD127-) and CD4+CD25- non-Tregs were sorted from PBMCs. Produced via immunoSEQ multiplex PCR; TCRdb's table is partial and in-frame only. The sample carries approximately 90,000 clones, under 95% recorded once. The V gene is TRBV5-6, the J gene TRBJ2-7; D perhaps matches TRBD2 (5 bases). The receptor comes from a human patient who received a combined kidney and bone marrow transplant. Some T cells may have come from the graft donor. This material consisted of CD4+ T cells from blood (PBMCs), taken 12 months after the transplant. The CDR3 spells CASSPDGVTYEQYF. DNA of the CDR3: TGTGCCAGCAGCCCCGACGGGGTAACCTACGAGCAGTACTTC.